The present entry profiles one TCR beta chain with its context. Antigen: not known. With no exception, relapse followed autologous stem cell transplantation in all patients, and brentuximab vedotin exposure varied. The entry originates in a study of PD-1 blockade in classical Hodgkin lymphoma. As for the study in general: The patients were dosed with nivolumab 3 mg/kg, infused intravenously every 2 weeks. Study-wide results and limits: Underlying causes for the observed repertoire differences were not defined, possibly disease activity or prior therapy. A significant rise in TCR diversity was seen by C4D1 for CD4+ cells but not for CD8+ cells. Newly diagnosed patients reportedly had lower baseline TCR diversity than healthy donors.

Method: immunoSEQ multiplex PCR; TCRdb's copy keeps in-frame clones and lacks some. The sample has 130,000 to 150,000 clones, 78% seen once. V was pared by 8 bases and J by 1 base, with 12 bases between. The germline CDR1 and CDR2 sequences are PRHDT and FYEKMQ (reference sequence). The CDR3 totals 13 residues. The sample consisted of peripheral blood mononuclear cells (PBMCs), taken before the second cycle of nivolumab. The J gene is TRBJ2-7, the V gene TRBV13; tentatively, D is TRBD2 (5 bases). The clonotype comes from a human donor with classical Hodgkin lymphoma. This CDR3 is CASSGKRSYEQYF. The CDR3 DNA sequence: TGTGCCAGCTCCGGAAAGCGGTCCTACGAGCAGTACTTC.